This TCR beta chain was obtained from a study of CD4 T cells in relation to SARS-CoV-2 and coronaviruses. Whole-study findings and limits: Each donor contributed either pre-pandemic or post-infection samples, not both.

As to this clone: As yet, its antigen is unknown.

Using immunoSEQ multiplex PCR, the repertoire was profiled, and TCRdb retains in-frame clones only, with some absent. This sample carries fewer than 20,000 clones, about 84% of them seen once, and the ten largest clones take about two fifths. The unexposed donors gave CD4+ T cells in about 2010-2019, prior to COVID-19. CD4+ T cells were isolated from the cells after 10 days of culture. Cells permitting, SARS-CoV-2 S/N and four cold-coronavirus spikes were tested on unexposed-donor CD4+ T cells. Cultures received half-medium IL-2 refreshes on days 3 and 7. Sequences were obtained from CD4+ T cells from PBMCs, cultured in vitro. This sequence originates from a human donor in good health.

Written as DNA, the CDR3 is TGTGCCAGCTCACCAGGGATCTCCTACGAGCAGTACTTC. Protein sequence: CASSPGISYEQYF. This chain connects TRBV18 to TRBJ2-7; D call uncertain. V dropped 2 bases and J dropped 0 bases, with 5 bases sitting between them. CDR1 and CDR2 (germline): KGHSH, LQKENI. The CDR3 sequence is 13 residues long.